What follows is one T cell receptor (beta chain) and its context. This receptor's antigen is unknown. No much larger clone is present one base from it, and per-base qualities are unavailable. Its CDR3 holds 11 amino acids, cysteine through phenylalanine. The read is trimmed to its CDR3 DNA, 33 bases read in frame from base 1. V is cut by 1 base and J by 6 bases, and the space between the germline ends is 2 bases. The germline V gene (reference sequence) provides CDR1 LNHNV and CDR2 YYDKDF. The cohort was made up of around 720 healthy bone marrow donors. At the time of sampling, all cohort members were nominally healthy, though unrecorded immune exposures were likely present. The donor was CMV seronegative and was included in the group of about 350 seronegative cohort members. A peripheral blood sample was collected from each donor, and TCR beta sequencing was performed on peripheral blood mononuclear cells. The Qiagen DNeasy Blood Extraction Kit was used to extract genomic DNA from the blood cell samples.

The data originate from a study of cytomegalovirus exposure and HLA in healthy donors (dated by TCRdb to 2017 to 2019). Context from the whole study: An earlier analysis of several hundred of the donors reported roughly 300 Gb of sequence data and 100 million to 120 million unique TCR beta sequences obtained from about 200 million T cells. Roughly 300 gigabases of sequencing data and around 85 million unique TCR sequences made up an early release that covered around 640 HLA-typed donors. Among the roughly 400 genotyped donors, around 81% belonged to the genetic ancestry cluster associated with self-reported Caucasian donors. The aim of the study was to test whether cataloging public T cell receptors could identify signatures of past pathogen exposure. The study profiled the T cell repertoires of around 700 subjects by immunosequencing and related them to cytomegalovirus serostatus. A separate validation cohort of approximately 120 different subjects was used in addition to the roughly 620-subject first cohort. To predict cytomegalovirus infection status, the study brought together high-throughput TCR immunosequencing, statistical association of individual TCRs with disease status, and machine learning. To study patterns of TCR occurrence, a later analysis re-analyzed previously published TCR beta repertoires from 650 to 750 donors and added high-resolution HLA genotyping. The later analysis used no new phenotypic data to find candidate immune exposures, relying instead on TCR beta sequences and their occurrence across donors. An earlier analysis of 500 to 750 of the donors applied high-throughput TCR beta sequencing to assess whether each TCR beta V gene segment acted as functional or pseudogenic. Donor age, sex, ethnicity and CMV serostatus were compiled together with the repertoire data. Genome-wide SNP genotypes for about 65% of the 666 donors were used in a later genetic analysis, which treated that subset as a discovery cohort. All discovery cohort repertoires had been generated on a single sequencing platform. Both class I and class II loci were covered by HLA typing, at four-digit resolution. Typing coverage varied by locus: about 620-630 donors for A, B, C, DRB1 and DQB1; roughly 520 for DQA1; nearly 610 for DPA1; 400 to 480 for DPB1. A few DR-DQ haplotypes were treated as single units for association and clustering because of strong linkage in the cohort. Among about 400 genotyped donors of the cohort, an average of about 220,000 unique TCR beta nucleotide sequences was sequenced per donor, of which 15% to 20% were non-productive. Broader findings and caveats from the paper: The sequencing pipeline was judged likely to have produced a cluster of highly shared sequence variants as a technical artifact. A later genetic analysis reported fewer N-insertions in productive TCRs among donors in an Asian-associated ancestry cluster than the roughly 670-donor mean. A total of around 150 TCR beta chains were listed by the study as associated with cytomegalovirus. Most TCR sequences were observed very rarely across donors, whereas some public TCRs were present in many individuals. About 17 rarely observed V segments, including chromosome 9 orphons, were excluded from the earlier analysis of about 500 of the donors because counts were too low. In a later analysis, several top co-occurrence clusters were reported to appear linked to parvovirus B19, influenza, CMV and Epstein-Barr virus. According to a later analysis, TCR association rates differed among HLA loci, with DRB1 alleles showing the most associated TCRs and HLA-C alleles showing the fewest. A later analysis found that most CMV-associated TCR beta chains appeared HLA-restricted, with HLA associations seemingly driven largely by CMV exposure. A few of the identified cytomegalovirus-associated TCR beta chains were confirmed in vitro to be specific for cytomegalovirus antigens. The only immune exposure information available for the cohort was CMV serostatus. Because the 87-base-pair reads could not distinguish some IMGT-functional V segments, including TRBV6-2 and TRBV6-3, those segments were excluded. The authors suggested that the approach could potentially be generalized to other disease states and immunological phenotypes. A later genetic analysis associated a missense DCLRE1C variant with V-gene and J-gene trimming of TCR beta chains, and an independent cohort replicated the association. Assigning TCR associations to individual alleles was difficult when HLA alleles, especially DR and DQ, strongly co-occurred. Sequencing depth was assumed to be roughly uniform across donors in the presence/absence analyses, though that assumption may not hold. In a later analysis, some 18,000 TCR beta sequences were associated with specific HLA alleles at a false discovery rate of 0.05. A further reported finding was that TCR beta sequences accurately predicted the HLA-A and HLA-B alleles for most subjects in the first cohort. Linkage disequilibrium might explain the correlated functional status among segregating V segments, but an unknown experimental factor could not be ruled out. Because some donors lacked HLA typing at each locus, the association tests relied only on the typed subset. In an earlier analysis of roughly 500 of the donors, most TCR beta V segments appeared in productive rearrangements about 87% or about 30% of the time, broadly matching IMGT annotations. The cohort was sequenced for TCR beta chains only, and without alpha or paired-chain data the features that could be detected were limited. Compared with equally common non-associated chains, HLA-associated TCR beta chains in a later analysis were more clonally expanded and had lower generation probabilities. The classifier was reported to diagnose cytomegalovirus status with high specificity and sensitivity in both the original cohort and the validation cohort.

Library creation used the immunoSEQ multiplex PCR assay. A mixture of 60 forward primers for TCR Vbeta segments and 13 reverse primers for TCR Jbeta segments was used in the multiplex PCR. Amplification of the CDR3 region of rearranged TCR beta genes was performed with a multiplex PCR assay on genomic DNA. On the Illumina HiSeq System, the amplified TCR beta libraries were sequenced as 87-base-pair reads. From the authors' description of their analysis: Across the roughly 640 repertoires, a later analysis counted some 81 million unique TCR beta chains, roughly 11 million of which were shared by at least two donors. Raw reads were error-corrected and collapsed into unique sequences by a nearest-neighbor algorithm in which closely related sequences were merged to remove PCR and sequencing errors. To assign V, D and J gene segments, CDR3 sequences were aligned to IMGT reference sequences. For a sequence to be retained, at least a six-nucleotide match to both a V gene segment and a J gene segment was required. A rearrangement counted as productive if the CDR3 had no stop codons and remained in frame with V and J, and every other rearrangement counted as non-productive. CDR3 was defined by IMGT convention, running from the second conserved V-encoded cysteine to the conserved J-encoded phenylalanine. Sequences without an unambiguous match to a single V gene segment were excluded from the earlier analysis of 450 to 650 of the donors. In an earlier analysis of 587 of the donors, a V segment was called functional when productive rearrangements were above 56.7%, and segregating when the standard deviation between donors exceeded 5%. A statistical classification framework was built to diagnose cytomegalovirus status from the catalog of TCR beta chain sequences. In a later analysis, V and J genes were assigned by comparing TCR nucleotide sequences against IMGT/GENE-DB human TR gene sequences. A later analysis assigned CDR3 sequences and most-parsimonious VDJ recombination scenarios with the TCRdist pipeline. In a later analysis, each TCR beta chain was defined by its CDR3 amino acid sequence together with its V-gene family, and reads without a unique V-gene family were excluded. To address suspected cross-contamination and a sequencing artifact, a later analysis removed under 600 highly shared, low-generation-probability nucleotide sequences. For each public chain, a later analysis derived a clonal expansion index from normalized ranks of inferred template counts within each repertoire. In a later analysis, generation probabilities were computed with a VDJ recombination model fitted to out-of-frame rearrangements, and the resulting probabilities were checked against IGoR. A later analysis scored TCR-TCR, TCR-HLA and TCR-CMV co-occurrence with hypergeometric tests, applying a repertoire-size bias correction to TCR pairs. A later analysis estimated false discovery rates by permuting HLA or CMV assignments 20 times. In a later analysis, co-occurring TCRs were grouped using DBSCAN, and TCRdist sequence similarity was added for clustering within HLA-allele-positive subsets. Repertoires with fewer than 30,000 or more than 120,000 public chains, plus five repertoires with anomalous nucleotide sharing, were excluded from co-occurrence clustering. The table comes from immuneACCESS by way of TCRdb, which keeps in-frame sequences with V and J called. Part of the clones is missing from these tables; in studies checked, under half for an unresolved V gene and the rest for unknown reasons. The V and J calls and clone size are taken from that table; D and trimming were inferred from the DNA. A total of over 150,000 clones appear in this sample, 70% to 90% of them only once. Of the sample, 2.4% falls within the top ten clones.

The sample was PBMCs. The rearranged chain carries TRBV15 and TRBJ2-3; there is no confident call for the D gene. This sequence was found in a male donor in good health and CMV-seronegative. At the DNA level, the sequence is TGTGCCACCAGCAGAGCTGATACGCAGTATTTT. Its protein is CATSRADTQYF. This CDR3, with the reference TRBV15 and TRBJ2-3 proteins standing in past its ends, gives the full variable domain DAMVIQNPRYQVTQFGKPVTLSCSQTLNHNVMYWYQQKSSQAPKLLFHYYDKDFNNEADTPDNFQSRRPNTSFCFLDIRSPGLGDTAMYLCATSRADTQYFGPGTRLTVL.